Presented here are 20 T cell receptor beta chains from one specimen sequenced in a study of CD4 T cells in relation to SARS-CoV-2 and coronaviruses. These receptors have no known antigen. The method was immunoSEQ multiplex PCR; TCRdb's version includes in-frame clones alone and lacks a portion of them. The sample gives some 16,000 clones, about 82% of which show up once; 35% to 50% is in the top ten. The unexposed donors gave CD4+ T cells in about 2010-2019, prior to COVID-19. CD4+ T cells were isolated from the cells after around 9 days of culture. Sequencing was performed on CD4+ T cells from PBMCs, cultured in vitro. The receptors were gathered from a human donor in good health.

The gene calls are TRBV12-3 or TRBV12-4 and TRBJ2-3; D is undetermined. This CDR3 region has 13 residues. Trimming took off 0 bases at V and 0 bases at J, with 1 base between the two ends. The CDR3 spells CASSLASTDTQYF. DNA for the CDR3: TGTGCCAGCAGTTTAGCTAGCACAGATACGCAGTATTTT.

In this sample, this clone turned up a few times. V gene TRBV3-1 (or the pseudogene TRBV3-2) combines with J gene TRBJ1-1; unclear D gene. Germline lookup yields CDR1 LGHDT and CDR2 YNNKEL (reference sequence). V lost 0 bases, J lost 4 bases, and 12 bases lay in between. The CDR3 loop spans 15 amino acids. This CDR3 is CASSQERVSGTEAFF. CDR3 in DNA: TGTGCCAGCAGCCAAGAAAGGGTAAGTGGCACTGAAGCTTTCTTT.

The J gene is TRBJ1-6, the V gene TRBV5-6, with D perhaps TRBD1 (6 bases). V lost 3 bases to trimming and J lost 4 bases, with 11 bases between them. The CDR3 has 15 amino acids. Germline values: CDR1 SGHDT, CDR2 YYEEEE. CDR3 region: CASSSRTAYNSPLHF. In DNA form, the CDR3 reads TGTGCCAGCAGCTCCCGGACAGCTTATAATTCACCCCTCCACTTT.

This rearrangement joins TRBV24-1 to TRBJ1-5, with 8 bases matching TRBD1. The germline CDR1 and CDR2 sequences are KGHDR and SFDVKD. There are 17 residues in the CDR3. The junction had 9 bases not matched to a gene; V was cut back by 4 bases and J by 2 bases. The CDR3, as DNA: TGTGCCACCAGTGACGCCGGGACAGGTAGGGGCAATCAGCCCCAGCATTTT. Its translation is CATSDAGTGRGNQPQHF.

The chain carries TRBV18 and TRBJ2-1, with 13 bases identical to TRBD2. This CDR3 is built from 16 residues. V gave up 4 bases and J gave up 10 bases; unmatched junction bases: 10. From germline, CDR1 is KGHSH and CDR2 LQKENI. As DNA, the CDR3 is TGTGCCAGCTCACGGCCCGGACTAGCGGGAGTCGGGGAGCAGTTCTTC. Translation: CASSRPGLAGVGEQFF.

This chain uses TRBV7-6 with TRBJ2-6; tentative D call: TRBD2 (6 bases). With 2 bases removed from V and 2 bases from J, the gap between germline ends came to 13 bases. The CDR3 is 17 residues long. Germline CDR1 and CDR2: SGHVS and FNYEAQ. Here the CDR3 DNA reads TGTGCCAGCAGCTTAAGTTCGCCTAGCGCTGGGGCCAACGTCCTGACTTTC. Amino acids: CASSLSSPSAGANVLTF.

The rearrangement links TRBV20-1 to TRBJ2-1; 9 nucleotides align to TRBD2. CDR1 is DFQATT, CDR2 SNEGSKA, per germline (reference sequence). V lost 3 bases to trimming and J lost 4 bases; unmatched junction nucleotides: 22. This CDR3 spans 20 amino acids. The CDR3 spells CSASLVGLSVLAGKYNEQFF. Written as DNA, the CDR3 is TGCAGTGCTAGTTTGGTGGGTTTGTCCGTCCTAGCGGGAAAGTACAATGAGCAGTTCTTC.

As DNA, the CDR3 is TGCGCCAGCAGCCAAGATGTCGAGGCAAGCACAGATACGCAGTATTTT. Protein sequence: CASSQDVEASTDTQYF. This chain links TRBV4-1 with TRBJ2-3; D ambiguous. Germline V gives CDR1 MGHRA, CDR2 YSYEKL. Trimming left V 0 bases short and J 0 bases short, with 10 bases between. The CDR3 sequence is 16 residues long.

The chain couples TRBV2 to TRBJ2-1; the D gene is possibly TRBD1 (6 bases). The V end was cut by 6 bases, the J end by 4 bases, with 10 bases between. This CDR3 is built from 13 residues. From germline, CDR1 is SNHLY and CDR2 FYNNEI. CDR3 in DNA: TGTGCCAGCAGCTACGGGACATACAATGAGCAGTTCTTC. It encodes CASSYGTYNEQFF.

The chain carries TRBV5-1 and TRBJ1-1; D not resolved. The germline V gene encodes CDR1 SGHRS and CDR2 YFSETQ. There are 13 residues in the CDR3. V lost 2 bases and J lost 3, with 8 bases in between. The DNA of the CDR3 is TGCGCCAGCAGCTTCCGGGGATACACTGAAGCTTTCTTT. It encodes CASSFRGYTEAFF.

V is TRBV24-1 and J is TRBJ2-2; the match to TRBD1 covers 8 bases. The CDR3 contains 16 residues. Germline V gives CDR1 KGHDR, CDR2 SFDVKD. V was pared by 0 bases and J by 15 bases, with 14 bases of the junction left unmatched. The CDR3 DNA sequence: TGTGCCACCAGTGATTTGTGTAATTTGGTGGGACAGGTGGTGTTTTTT. This translates into CATSDLCNLVGQVVFF.

In its sample, this clone was seen a few times. The chain employs TRBV20-1 and TRBJ2-3; D is uncertain. Germline values: CDR1 DFQATT, CDR2 SNEGSKA (reference sequence). The CDR3 length is 13 residues. The germline V and J ends were trimmed by 3 bases and 6 bases, with 13 bases remaining between them. CDR3 sequence reads: CSASPRLGDTQYF. CDR3 DNA sequence: TGCAGTGCTAGTCCGCGATTAGGGGATACGCAGTATTTT.

The chain recombines TRBV30 with TRBJ2-2; D is uncertain. This CDR3 has 14 amino acids. From germline, CDR1 is GTSNPN and CDR2 SVGIG (reference sequence). Trimming took 2 bases from V and 8 from J, leaving 15 bases between them. The CDR3 DNA is TGTGCCTGGAGTATAGGCCTCCTAAATGGGGAGCTGTTTTTT. This translates into CAWSIGLLNGELFF.

CDR3 amino acids: CAWSFGAGSGNTIYF. Written as DNA, the CDR3 is TGTGCCTGGAGTTTCGGGGCAGGCTCTGGAAACACCATATATTTT. The V and J genes are TRBV30 and TRBJ1-3, with D perhaps matching TRBD1 (5 bases). This CDR3 region has 15 residues. The V end lost 2 bases, the J end lost 0 bases, and 11 bases lay between the germline ends. The germline CDR1 and CDR2 sequences are GTSNPN and SVGIG (reference sequence).

The chain recombines TRBV7-3 with TRBJ2-5; 10 positions match TRBD2. The ends lost 3 bases at V and 5 bases at J; junction bases unmatched: 6. The germline V gene has CDR1 SGHTA and CDR2 FQGTGA. CDR3 length: 15 residues. In DNA form, the CDR3 reads TGTGCCAGCAGCTTTAGCGGGAGGTTTTGGGAGACCCAGTACTTC. Its translation: CASSFSGRFWETQYF.

V gene TRBV5-6 combines with J gene TRBJ2-1, with a possible D match to TRBD1 (7 bases). CDR1 is SGHDT and CDR2 is YYEEEE in the germline V gene. V was shortened by 1 base and J by 6 bases, with 20 bases between the two germline ends. This CDR3 is 17 amino acids long. The CDR3 DNA follows: TGTGCCAGCAGCTTGTCGGTTAGGGCAGGGGGGCCCAATGAGCAGTTCTTC. This encodes CASSLSVRAGGPNEQFF.

V gene TRBV12-3 or TRBV12-4 combines with J gene TRBJ1-1; D ambiguous. The germline V and J ends were trimmed by 4 bases and 1 base, with 7 bases remaining between them. The CDR3 is made up of 13 amino acids. The CDR3 region is CASSSRENTEAFF. The DNA for the CDR3 is TGTGCCAGCAGTTCCCGGGAGAACACTGAAGCTTTCTTT.

In this sample, this clone turned up once. This rearrangement joins TRBV5-1 to TRBJ1-4; no firm D call. The CDR3 has 16 residues. Trimming removed 0 bases from V and 2 bases from J, with 11 bases in between. Germline V gene sequence: CDR1 SGHRS, CDR2 YFSETQ. CDR3 DNA sequence: TGCGCCAGCAGCTTGGGGGTCGGGTTGACTAATGAAAAACTGTTTTTT. Encoded protein: CASSLGVGLTNEKLFF.

J is TRBJ1-1 and V is TRBV25-1; TRBD1 aligns across 7 bases. Losses at the gene ends were 5 bases for V and 5 bases for J; bases not matched to a gene: 8. CDR1 MGHDK and CDR2 SYGVNS come from the germline V gene. CDR3 length equals 14 residues. In DNA, the CDR3 is TGTGCCAGCAGTATTACCGGGACAGCGACTGAAGCTTTCTTT. Its protein product is CASSITGTATEAFF.

The rearrangement links TRBV5-1 to TRBJ2-7, with 8 bases lining up with TRBD2. There are 16 residues in the CDR3. The trim removed 4 bases at V and 0 bases at J, leaving 9 bases unmatched. Germline V gene sequence: CDR1 SGHRS, CDR2 YFSETQ. The CDR3 nucleotides are TGCGCCAGCAGCCCCGGCAGGGCGGGAGGCTCCTACGAGCAGTACTTC. It is translated as CASSPGRAGGSYEQYF.